What follows are 30 T cell receptor beta chains derived from one specimen sequenced in a study of cytomegalovirus exposure and HLA in healthy donors. This PCR relied on a set of 60 Vbeta primers and 13 Jbeta primers. Sequencing was performed with immunoSEQ multiplex PCR; in TCRdb, only in-frame clones are kept and a portion is missing. The sample totals 100,000 to 150,000 clones. The sample comprised PBMCs. Receptor source: a woman between 40 and 50 years old in good health and CMV-seropositive.

The chain joins TRBV6-4 to TRBJ2-7; 13 positions match TRBD2. Germline CDR1 is MRHNA and CDR2 is SNTAGT. V dropped 0 bases and J dropped 3; count of bases not matched to a gene: 11. This CDR3 has 19 amino acids. The CDR3 protein is CASSDSTRTSGRSGYEQYF. The DNA of the CDR3 is TGTGCCAGCAGTGACTCCACCAGGACTAGCGGGAGATCAGGCTACGAGCAGTACTTC.

This sequence joins TRBV6-6 and TRBJ2-7, with a tentative D call TRBD1 (7 bases). Between the trimmed V and J ends, which lost 10 bases and 6 bases, there was a span of 10 bases. CDR3 length equals 10 residues. Per the germline V gene, CDR1 is MNHNY and CDR2 is SVGAGI (reference sequence). CDR3 sequence (DNA): TGTGCCACCCAGGGGGGCGAGCAGTACTTC. Residues: CATQGGEQYF.

The chain joins TRBV6-1 to TRBJ2-3; 11 bases are a match to TRBD2. Trimming cost V 4 bases and J 3 bases; bases outside gene matches: 6. The CDR3 consists of 16 residues. Looked up from germline, CDR1 is MNHNS and CDR2 is SASEGT. Written as DNA, the CDR3 is TGTGCCAGCAGTGCCACTAGCGGGGGAGGGACAGATACGCAGTATTTT. Its protein product is CASSATSGGGTDTQYF.

V is TRBV6-5 and J is TRBJ1-1; the D gene is possibly TRBD1 (6 bases). The germline CDR1 and CDR2 sequences are MNHEY and SVGAGI. V dropped 8 bases and J dropped 6 bases, with 10 bases sitting between them. CDR3 length: 11 residues. CDR3 loop: CASSGGPEAFF. The CDR3 DNA reads TGTGCCAGCTCGGGGGGGCCTGAAGCTTTCTTT.

V and J are TRBV28 and TRBJ2-6; D possibly corresponds to TRBD1 (6 bases). The CDR3 consists of 15 residues. With 5 bases removed from V and 3 bases from J, the gap between germline ends came to 11 bases. From germline, CDR1 is MDHEN and CDR2 SYDVKM. This chain's CDR3 is CASSKPGVGANVLTF. The DNA for the CDR3 is TGTGCCAGCAGTAAACCAGGGGTTGGGGCCAACGTCCTGACTTTC.

This chain uses TRBV5-4 with TRBJ1-2, with D maybe TRBD1 (6 bases). The CDR3 is 13 residues long. Germline V gene lookup returns CDR1 SGHNT and CDR2 YYREEE (reference sequence). V was pared by 4 bases and J by 6 bases, with 13 bases between. CDR3 in DNA: TGTGCCAGCAGCCTAGACAGGAAGGATGGCTACACCTTC. It is translated as CASSLDRKDGYTF.

The chain uses TRBV28 and TRBJ2-1, with TRBD2 matching over 15 bases. The CDR3 loop spans 15 amino acids. The germline gives CDR1 MDHEN, CDR2 SYDVKM. V shed 5 bases, J shed 5 bases, and the junction held 1 base outside the gene matches. CDR3 amino acids: CASSGTSGGHNEQFF. Here the CDR3 DNA reads TGTGCCAGCAGTGGGACTAGCGGGGGGCACAATGAGCAGTTCTTC.

This chain joins TRBV28 and TRBJ1-2; 9 nucleotides line up with TRBD1. The CDR3 extends over 15 amino acids. V was clipped by 4 bases and J by 4 bases; unmatched bases: 7. Germline V CDR1 and CDR2: MDHEN, SYDVKM. For the CDR3, the DNA is TGTGCCAGCAGTTCCCTCGGGACAGGGCCCTATGGCTACACCTTC. Translating gives CASSSLGTGPYGYTF.

The rearrangement uses TRBV25-1 and TRBJ2-2; D remains ambiguous. Deletions cut 2 bases from V and 4 bases from J, with 5 bases between. The length of the CDR3 is 13 residues. The germline V gene has CDR1 MGHDK and CDR2 SYGVNS. The CDR3 DNA sequence: TGTGCCAGCAGTGAAACAACCACCGGGGAGCTGTTTTTT. Its protein product is CASSETTTGELFF.

V gene TRBV2 combines with J gene TRBJ2-4; D gene ambiguous. The CDR3 is made up of 14 amino acids. Germline V gene sequence: CDR1 SNHLY, CDR2 FYNNEI. V was shortened by 2 bases and J by 3 bases, with 8 bases between the two germline ends. CDR3 nucleotide sequence: TGTGCCAGCAGTGAATTTCTAGTCAAAAACATTCAGTACTTC. It translates to CASSEFLVKNIQYF.

The chain has TRBV7-8 and TRBJ2-1; the D gene is possibly TRBD2 (6 bases). Germline V gene data show CDR1 as SGHVS and CDR2 as FQNEAQ. There are 16 residues in the CDR3. The ends were cut back, 5 bases at V and 5 bases at J, with 19 bases in the middle. The CDR3 loop reads CASSPTRLVIHNEQFF. DNA for the CDR3: TGTGCCAGCAGCCCCACCCGACTAGTTATCCACAATGAGCAGTTCTTC.

J is TRBJ1-5 and V is TRBV5-1, with D maybe TRBD1 (5 bases). The germline V and J ends were trimmed by 4 bases and 6 bases, with 14 bases remaining between them. The CDR3 covers 14 residues. The germline gives CDR1 SGHRS, CDR2 YFSETQ. The chain's CDR3 is CASSPVGGSQPQHF. The CDR3 DNA sequence: TGCGCCAGCAGCCCCGTGGGGGGTTCTCAGCCCCAGCATTTT. Looking up the rest from reference TRBV5-1 and TRBJ1-5 gives the full variable domain: KAGVTQTPRYLIKTRGQQVTLSCSPISGHRSVSWYQQTPGQGLQFLFEYFSETQRNKGNFPGRFSGRQFSNSRSEMNVSTLELGDSALYLCASSPVGGSQPQHFGDGTRLSIL.

The chain recombines TRBV7-9 with TRBJ2-7, with TRBD1 matching 9 bases. Germline CDR1 reads SEHNR; CDR2 reads FQNEAQ (reference sequence). The junction had 6 bases not matched to a gene; V was cut back by 6 bases and J by 0 bases. There are 15 residues in the CDR3. CDR3 region: CASSRGQGNSYEQYF. The CDR3 region has the DNA TGTGCCAGCAGTCGCGGACAGGGGAACTCCTACGAGCAGTACTTC.

The gene calls are TRBV4-1 and TRBJ2-1; possible D gene TRBD2, 5 bases. Germline V gene sequence: CDR1 MGHRA, CDR2 YSYEKL. This CDR3 has 16 residues. Trimming shortened V by 3 bases and J by 6 bases, and 18 bases separated the two germline ends. The CDR3 nucleotides read TGCGCCAGCAGCCATTCCGGAGGCCTACCCCCCAATGAGCAGTTCTTC. Its protein product is CASSHSGGLPPNEQFF.

This chain connects TRBV27 to TRBJ1-2; 7 nucleotides agree with TRBD1. V shed 3 bases, J shed 4 bases, and the junction held 5 bases outside the gene matches. Germline V gives CDR1 MNHEY, CDR2 SMNVEV (reference sequence). CDR3 size: 14 residues. The CDR3 region is CASSFSGGGYGYTF. The CDR3, as DNA: TGTGCCAGCAGTTTTTCAGGGGGAGGCTATGGCTACACCTTC.

V is TRBV28 and J is TRBJ2-1; the D is unclear. The ends were cut back, 1 base at V and 3 bases at J, with 13 bases in the middle. From germline, CDR1 is MDHEN and CDR2 SYDVKM. CDR3 size: 16 residues. This CDR3 reads CASSLSPSIIYNEQFF. CDR3 DNA: TGTGCCAGCAGTTTATCCCCTAGTATCATCTACAATGAGCAGTTCTTC.

The chain has TRBV19 and TRBJ2-1; D unresolved. The V gene lost 8 bases and the J gene lost 0 bases, with 11 bases spanning the gap. The CDR3 extends over 14 amino acids. The germline CDR1 and CDR2 sequences are LNHDA and SQIVND (reference sequence). The CDR3 sequence is CASSPIRSYNEQFF. The CDR3 coding sequence is TGTGCCAGTTCCCCTATCCGCTCCTACAATGAGCAGTTCTTC.

The chain has TRBV15 and TRBJ1-4, with 8 bases lining up with TRBD1. Germline V gene data show CDR1 as LNHNV and CDR2 as YYDKDF (reference sequence). CDR3 length: 15 amino acids. Trimming took 3 bases from V and 6 from J; bases not matched to a gene: 6. CDR3 loop: CATSSPGQEDEKLFF. CDR3 DNA: TGTGCCACCAGCAGCCCGGGACAGGAGGATGAAAAACTGTTTTTT.

The chain employs TRBV7-3 and TRBJ2-3; unclear D gene. The CDR3 runs 16 residues. V was pared by 0 bases and J by 0 bases, with 10 bases between. From germline, CDR1 is SGHTA and CDR2 FQGTGA. The CDR3 sequence is CASSLTSQASTDTQYF. The DNA of the CDR3 is TGTGCCAGCAGCTTAACCTCGCAGGCTAGCACAGATACGCAGTATTTT.

CDR3 residues: CASSPRTGGSIEQYF. CDR3 nucleotides: TGTGCCAGCAGCCCACGGACTGGTGGAAGTATCGAGCAGTACTTC. This chain connects TRBV5-5 to TRBJ2-7; D perhaps matches TRBD2 (5 bases). This CDR3 has 15 residues. The ends were cut back, 4 bases at V and 6 bases at J, with 20 bases in the middle. The germline V gene encodes CDR1 SGHKS and CDR2 YYEKEE (reference sequence).

The V call is TRBV6-5, the J call TRBJ2-5; 7 bases match TRBD2. The better agreement between TRBJ2-7 and the DNA end casts doubt on the J call. The CDR3 extends over 12 amino acids. Germline values: CDR1 MNHEY, CDR2 SVGAGI. The CDR3 DNA sequence: TGTGCCAGCCAAGCGGGAAACTACGAGCAGTACTTC. The encoded protein is CASQAGNYEQYF.

This chain joins TRBV28 and TRBJ1-1; D possibly corresponds to TRBD1 (5 bases). Trimming took 4 bases from V and 4 from J, leaving 13 bases between them. CDR1 is MDHEN, CDR2 SYDVKM, per germline. The CDR3 covers 14 residues. In nucleotides, the CDR3 is TGTGCCAGCAGTTATTCCAGGGCTGGCACTGAAGCTTTCTTT. As protein: CASSYSRAGTEAFF. Supplemented by reference TRBV28 and TRBJ1-1, the full variable domain reads DVKVTQSSRYLVKRTGEKVFLECVQDMDHENMFWYRQDPGLGLRLIYFSYDVKMKEKGDIPEGYSVSREKKERFSLILESASTNQTSMYLCASSYSRAGTEAFFGQGTRLTVV.

This sequence joins TRBV19 and TRBJ2-7; TRBD1 aligns across 9 bases. The ends lost 10 bases at V and 6 bases at J; junction bases unmatched: 13. The CDR3 covers 14 residues. CDR1 and CDR2 from the germline V gene are LNHDA and SQIVND (reference sequence). The CDR3 DNA is TGTGCCACCACAACCGGGACAGGGTCCCGCGAGCAGTACTTC. Translating gives CATTTGTGSREQYF. Full variable domain (remainder filled in from reference TRBV19 and TRBJ2-7): DGGITQSPKYLFRKEGQNVTLSCEQNLNHDAMYWYRQDPGQGLRLIYYSQIVNDFQKGDIAEGYSVSREKKESFPLTVTSAQKNPTAFYLCATTTGTGSREQYFGPGTRLTVT.

V usage is TRBV7-2 and J usage is TRBJ2-3; the match to TRBD2 covers 10 bases. This CDR3 spans 13 amino acids. CDR1 is SGHTA, CDR2 FQGNSA, per germline. J was trimmed by 10 bases and V by 5 bases; bases with no gene match: 6. This CDR3 reads CASSPGTSDAQYF. In DNA, the CDR3 is TGTGCCAGCAGCCCGGGGACTAGCGACGCGCAGTATTTT.

The chain uses TRBV11-1 and TRBJ1-2, with 7 bases lining up with TRBD1. With 4 bases clipped from V and 3 bases from J, the junction kept 2 bases outside the gene matches. CDR1 is SGHAT and CDR2 is FQDESV in the germline V gene (reference sequence). The CDR3 is 13 amino acids. The CDR3 protein is CASSSGTDYGYTF. Written as DNA, the CDR3 is TGTGCCAGCAGCTCAGGGACAGACTATGGCTACACCTTC.

J is TRBJ2-2 and V is TRBV18; D possibly corresponds to TRBD2 (5 bases). The germline V and J ends were trimmed by 3 bases and 5 bases, with 19 bases remaining between them. The CDR3 runs 17 residues. Per the germline V gene, CDR1 is KGHSH and CDR2 is LQKENI. CDR3 loop: CASSPKGLYVGTGELFF. CDR3 nucleotide sequence: TGTGCCAGCTCACCTAAAGGACTGTACGTGGGGACCGGGGAGCTGTTTTTT.

The CDR3: CASSQLGTGYYGYTF. CDR3 DNA sequence: TGCGCCAGCAGCCAACTAGGGACAGGGTACTATGGCTACACCTTC. The genes are TRBV4-1 and TRBJ1-2, with TRBD1 matching over 9 bases. Germline V gene data show CDR1 as MGHRA and CDR2 as YSYEKL. The J segment lost 3 bases and the V segment lost 2 bases, leaving 4 bases of the junction unmatched. This CDR3 has 15 residues.

The J gene is TRBJ2-5, the V gene TRBV7-8, with 9 bases aligning to TRBD1. In germline, CDR1 is SGHVS, CDR2 FQNEAQ. The CDR3 covers 15 residues. J lost 7 bases, V lost 0 bases, and 6 bases had no gene match. The CDR3, as DNA: TGTGCCAGCAGCTTAGCGGACAGGGGCCGAGGGACCCAGTACTTC. It is translated as CASSLADRGRGTQYF.

V usage is TRBV25-1 and J usage is TRBJ2-1, with TRBD2 matching 13 bases. CDR1 and CDR2 (germline): MGHDK, SYGVNS. The V and J ends lost 8 bases and 7 bases, in that order; junction bases with no gene match: 11. The CDR3 length is 16 residues. This CDR3 is CASSGTSGIVWNEQFF. CDR3 nucleotide sequence: TGTGCCAGCTCTGGGACTAGCGGGATCGTATGGAATGAGCAGTTCTTC.

The chain couples TRBV18 to TRBJ2-5, with D maybe TRBD1 (5 bases). CDR3 length equals 17 residues. V was trimmed by 6 bases and J by 2 bases, leaving 22 bases between them. Germline V lookup: CDR1 KGHSH, CDR2 LQKENI. The CDR3 nucleotides read TGTGCCAGCTCCTCATTTAAACCACCAGGGCTGCAAGAGACCCAGTACTTC. Translated, it gives CASSSFKPPGLQETQYF.